This record covers a single T cell receptor beta chain. CDR1 and CDR2 (germline): LNHDA, SQIVND (reference sequence). CDR3 size: 14 residues. V was cut by 3 bases and J by 4 bases, with 13 bases left in between. These data originate in a study of CD8+ T cells in alopecia areata. The treatment denotes: oral pan-JAK inhibitor, 5-10 mg twice daily. Collection of lesional scalp punch biopsies and peripheral blood was performed in alopecia areata patients. Sequencing templates came from extracted RNA that was reverse transcribed into cDNA. The data were produced by immunoSEQ multiplex PCR, yet TCRdb's version contains in-frame clones alone and is incomplete. The sample yields 150,000 to 200,000 clones, roughly 65% seen once.

The chain combines TRBV19 with TRBJ2-7; D is perhaps TRBD1 or TRBD2 (5 bases each). The clonotype originates from a human donor with alopecia areata. This sample comprised CD4+ T cells sorted from blood, obtained at week 4, from a patient treated with tofacitinib. This chain's CDR3 is CASSIYPGRYEQYF. DNA of the CDR3: TGTGCCAGTAGTATCTACCCAGGGAGATACGAGCAGTACTTC.